Given below is one T cell receptor (beta chain) in context. This clonotype was observed a few times. Its antigen remains undetermined. No much larger clone exists at a distance of one base, and base qualities are not known. Preparation of the library involved 5' RACE. Sequencer: Illumina HiSeq 2500. A second PCR of about 6 to 12 cycles was run with a J-beta primer mix and a sample-barcoded 5' primer. Each TCR beta cDNA molecule received a unique molecular identifier from a template-switch 5' adaptor carrying 12 random nucleotides. Each sample yielded at least 2.5 million CDR3-containing paired-end reads. First-strand cDNA synthesis was performed from all RNA using the Mint cDNA synthesis kit, with priming by a TRBC-specific oligonucleotide. All cDNA was treated with uracil-DNA glycosylase and then went through a first 18-cycle PCR with the universal primers M1SS and BC2_uni_R. Processing in the source paper ran as follows. For normalization, 1 million high-quality reads were randomly selected from each sample, with every read carrying a distinct molecular identifier. Instead of being binned into consensus sequences, reads that shared molecular identifiers were thrown out. MiTCR, run with a Q25 quality threshold and the strictest error-elimination algorithm, handled CDR3 identification, clonotype clustering and error correction. Lower-bound total TCR beta diversity was estimated with a nonparametric unseen species model using Euler transformation. TCRdb applied fastp at Q25 and MiXCR to the public reads, then kept only in-frame beta chains. CDR3 protein sequences are deduplicated, and each keeps its most common genes and DNA. None of the V and J calls come from the authors' own analysis; TCRdb made them. The sample table holds about 1.4 million distinct CDR3 sequences, of which roughly 64% were seen once. The ten most abundant clones make up more than 6% of the sample.

CDR1 and CDR2 are read off the germline V gene as ENHRY and SYGVKD. At the junction V is shortened by 6 bases and J by 8 bases; bases outside the gene matches: 10. The CDR3 runs 14 residues from the cysteine to the phenylalanine. Of all the DNA, just the CDR3 is kept, 42 bases in frame from base 1. This sample is part of a study of blood T cells in healthy people across ages (dated by TCRdb to the mid-2010s). About the full investigation: Template switching captured roughly one uniquely barcoded TCR beta cDNA molecule per two T cells in model experiments. To avoid experimental bias, donors of different ages were randomly spread across the sequencing lanes. The study measured age-related changes in TCR beta repertoire diversity using deep sequencing normalized with unique cDNA molecular identifiers. Two additional independent replicas of 1 million unique cDNA reads from the same blood draw were analyzed for two donors (one aged 18 to 29 and one aged 80 or older). The donors were split into four age groups: young (average 16 years), middle-aged (39), aged (about 62) and long-lived (roughly 80).

Study-wide conclusions, independent of this receptor: As age increased, observed TCR beta diversity per million T cells dropped in a roughly linear way, and a significant reduction was already evident by age about 40. Since profiling was done on bulk unsorted PBMCs, naive and antigen-experienced compartments could not be conclusively compared. Estimates of total diversity from one million sequenced T cells were regarded as lower bounds and underestimates. Compared with the aged group, the long-lived group had more naive CD4+ T cells, fewer expanded clones and increased TCR diversity, a pattern suggesting age selection. The percentage of naive T cells measured by flow cytometry correlated strongly with observed TCR beta diversity. Because donor CMV infection status was unknown, age-related changes in expanded clonotypes were potentially confounded.

Systemically healthy Caucasian individuals from Russia, some 40 in total and aged about 6 to 90 years, were included as donors. Each donor gave ten milliliters of peripheral blood, drawn into EDTA-treated Vacutainer tubes. Ficoll-Paque density-gradient centrifugation was used to isolate PBMCs, with at least 7 million obtained per sample. Trizol reagent was used to extract total RNA from PBMCs, with at least 6 micrograms per sample. For every donor, flow cytometry on a PBMC aliquot measured the percentage of naive CD45RAhigh/CD27high T cells. The sequence came from a man aged 18 to 30 in good health. The V and J genes are TRBV10-3 and TRBJ1-5, and TRBD1 matches 7 of the central bases. Sequencing was done on a sample of blood. The DNA is TGTGCCATCAGCGGCGACAGGGCCATCGAGCCCCAGCATTTT. Translated, it reads CAISGDRAIEPQHF.